What follows is one T cell receptor (beta chain) and its context. What it binds is unknown. Germline V lookup: CDR1 SGHTA, CDR2 FQGNSA. Trimming removed 5 bases at V and 0 bases at J, with 13 bases between. CDR3 length: 15 residues. The data are from a study of beta chain features in type 1 diabetes. Every donor provided one heparinised blood draw, which averaged around 120 mL. General study findings and limits: Whether TCRB rearrangement is influenced by HLA type was left unresolved in this analysis.

Expressed TCRB transcripts were sequenced after all isolated RNA was converted to cDNA. Roughly 3.6 million reads per sample were averaged for naive, central memory and regulatory samples. Clones were sequenced by immunoSEQ multiplex PCR, and TCRdb holds only the in-frame ones, with some missing. The sample shows hundreds of thousands of clones, around 15% of them seen only once. This chain joins TRBV7-2 and TRBJ1-1, with D perhaps TRBD1 (6 bases). The sequence came from a man aged 30 to 39 in good health. The material sequenced was central memory CD4+ T cells from blood. The DNA for the CDR3 is TGTGCCAGCAGCATACAGGGAGGTGTGAACACTGAAGCTTTCTTT. Amino acids: CASSIQGGVNTEAFF.